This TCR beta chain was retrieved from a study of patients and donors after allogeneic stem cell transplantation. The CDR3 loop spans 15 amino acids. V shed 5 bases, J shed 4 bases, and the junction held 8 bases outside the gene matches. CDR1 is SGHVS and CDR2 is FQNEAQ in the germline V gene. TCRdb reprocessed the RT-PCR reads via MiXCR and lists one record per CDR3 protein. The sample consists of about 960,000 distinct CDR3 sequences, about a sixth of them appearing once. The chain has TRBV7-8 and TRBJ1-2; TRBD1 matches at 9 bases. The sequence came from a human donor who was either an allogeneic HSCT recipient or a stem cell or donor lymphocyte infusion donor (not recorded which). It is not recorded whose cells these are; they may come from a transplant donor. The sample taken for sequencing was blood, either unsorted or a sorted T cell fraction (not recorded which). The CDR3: CASSPRQGVPYGYTF. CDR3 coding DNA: TGTGCCAGCAGCCCAAGACAGGGGGTCCCCTATGGCTACACCTTC.